The T cell receptor beta chain described here comes from a study of blood T cell repertoires in COVID-19. V lost 4 bases and J lost 2, with 13 bases in between. In germline, CDR1 is SGHNT, CDR2 YYREEE (reference sequence). The CDR3 has 14 residues. Original handling: Reference gene primer amplification in the assay estimated nucleated cell counts. Produced via immunoSEQ multiplex PCR; TCRdb's table is partial and in-frame only. The V and J calls and clone size were taken over from that table, and D and trimming were inferred from the DNA. The sample has 100,000 or so clones, around 74% seen once. V and J are TRBV5-4 and TRBJ2-7; a weak D match, TRBD2 (5 bases). The sample taken for sequencing was peripheral blood. This TCR came from a woman in her 70s with acute or convalescent COVID-19. For the CDR3, the DNA is TGTGCCAGCAGCAATGCTAGCCCAGCCTACGAGCAGTACTTC. Translated, it gives CASSNASPAYEQYF.